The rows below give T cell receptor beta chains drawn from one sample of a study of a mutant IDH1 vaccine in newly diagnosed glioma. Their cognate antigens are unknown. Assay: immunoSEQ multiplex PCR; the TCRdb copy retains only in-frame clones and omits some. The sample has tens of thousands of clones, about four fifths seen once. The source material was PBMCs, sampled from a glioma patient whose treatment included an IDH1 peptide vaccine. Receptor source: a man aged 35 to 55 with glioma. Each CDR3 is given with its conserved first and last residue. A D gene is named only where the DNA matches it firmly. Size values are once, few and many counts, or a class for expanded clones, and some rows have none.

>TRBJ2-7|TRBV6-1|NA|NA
CASREASSYEQYF
TGTGCCAGCAGGGAGGCGTCCTCCTACGAGCAGTACTTC
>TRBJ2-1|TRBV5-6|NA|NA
CASSPGPNSYNEQFF
TGTGCCAGCAGCCCTGGACCAAATTCCTACAATGAGCAGTTCTTC
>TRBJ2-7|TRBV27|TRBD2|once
CASSRGLAGGGYEQYF
TGTGCCAGCAGTCGGGGACTAGCGGGAGGTGGTTACGAGCAGTACTTC
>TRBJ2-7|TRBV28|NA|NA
CASSLWGSFYHEQYF
TGTGCCAGCAGTTTATGGGGGAGTTTCTACCACGAGCAGTACTTC
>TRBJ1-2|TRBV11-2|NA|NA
CASSRILSGARGYTF
TGTGCCAGCAGCCGCATACTTTCGGGGGCGCGTGGCTACACCTTC
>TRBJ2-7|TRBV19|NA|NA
CASSMEGKVQYF
TGTGCCAGTAGTATGGAGGGGAAGGTGCAGTACTTC
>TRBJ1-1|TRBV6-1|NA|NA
CASSQGTPMNTEAFF
TGTGCCAGCAGTCAAGGGACACCTATGAACACTGAAGCTTTCTTT
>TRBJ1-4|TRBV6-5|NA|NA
CASAPLTHEKLFF
TGTGCCAGCGCGCCACTTACCCATGAAAAACTGTTTTTT
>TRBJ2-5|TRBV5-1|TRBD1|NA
CASNTGTGEAETQYF
TGCGCCAGCAACACCGGGACAGGGGAGGCTGAGACCCAGTACTTC
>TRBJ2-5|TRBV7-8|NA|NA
CASSSGPLETQYF
TGTGCCAGCAGCTCAGGACCTCTAGAGACCCAGTACTTC
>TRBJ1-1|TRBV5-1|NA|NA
CASSSGSVRLSNTEAFF
TGCGCCAGCAGCTCTGGAAGTGTACGGCTATCGAACACTGAAGCTTTCTTT
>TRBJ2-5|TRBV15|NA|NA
CATGPRRTQETQYF
TGTGCCACCGGCCCCCGCCGGACACAAGAGACCCAGTACTTC
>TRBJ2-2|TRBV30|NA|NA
CAWSKAVGELFF
TGTGCCTGGAGTAAGGCGGTCGGGGAGCTGTTTTTT
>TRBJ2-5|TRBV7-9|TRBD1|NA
CASSLQGAETQYF
TGTGCCAGCAGCTTACAGGGGGCGGAGACCCAGTACTTC
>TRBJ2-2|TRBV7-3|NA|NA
CASSLSLAGELFF
TGTGCCAGCAGCTTAAGCCTGGCCGGGGAGCTGTTTTTT
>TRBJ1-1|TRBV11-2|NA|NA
CASSLWVLVPRLGGEAFF
TGTGCCAGCAGCTTATGGGTCCTGGTCCCAAGACTCGGAGGTGAAGCTTTCTTT
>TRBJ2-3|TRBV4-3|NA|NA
CASSQDRQITDTQYF
TGCGCCAGCAGCCAAGACCGTCAGATCACAGATACGCAGTATTTT
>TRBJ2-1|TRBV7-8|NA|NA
CASSFGTLNNEQFF
TGTGCCAGCAGCTTCGGGACACTAAACAATGAGCAGTTCTTC
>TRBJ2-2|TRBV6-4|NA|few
CASSDKSTGELFF
TGTGCCAGCAGTGACAAGAGCACCGGGGAGCTGTTTTTT
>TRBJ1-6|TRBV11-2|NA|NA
CASSPGTLYNSPLHF
TGTGCCAGCAGCCCCGGGACACTTTATAATTCACCCCTCCACTTT
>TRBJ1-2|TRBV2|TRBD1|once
CASSTSGQGAGGYTF
TGTGCCAGCAGCACCTCGGGACAGGGGGCTGGTGGCTACACCTTC
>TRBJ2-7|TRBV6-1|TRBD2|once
CASSERSSGGFYEQYF
TGTGCCAGCAGTGAACGGTCTAGCGGGGGATTCTACGAGCAGTACTTC
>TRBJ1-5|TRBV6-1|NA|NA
CASSGDPRGNQPQHF
TGTGCCAGTAGCGGGGACCCGAGGGGCAATCAGCCCCAGCATTTT
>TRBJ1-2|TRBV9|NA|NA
CASSVEGNSLYGYTF
TGTGCCAGCAGCGTAGAGGGGAACTCTCTCTATGGCTACACCTTC
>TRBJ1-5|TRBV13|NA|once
CASKTTRQLWQPQHF
TGTGCCAGCAAAACGACCCGACAGCTATGGCAGCCCCAGCATTTT
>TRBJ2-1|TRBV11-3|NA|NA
CASSFGPPGGEQFF
TGTGCCAGCAGCTTCGGACCCCCCGGCGGTGAGCAGTTCTTC
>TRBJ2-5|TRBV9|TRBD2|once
CASSPRVAGGETQYF
TGTGCCAGCAGCCCTAGAGTAGCGGGAGGAGAGACCCAGTACTTC
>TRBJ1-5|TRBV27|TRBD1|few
CASSLTGGNNQPQHF
TGTGCCAGCAGCCTGACAGGGGGTAACAATCAGCCCCAGCATTTT
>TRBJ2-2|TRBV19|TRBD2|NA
CASSIGLAGYTGELFF
TGTGCCAGTAGTATAGGACTAGCGGGCTACACCGGGGAGCTGTTTTTT
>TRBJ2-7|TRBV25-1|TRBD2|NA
CASSDPRLAAYEQYF
TGTGCCAGCAGTGACCCAAGACTAGCGGCGTACGAGCAGTACTTC
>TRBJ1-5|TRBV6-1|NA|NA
CASRGGLFQHF
TGTGCCAGCAGGGGAGGGCTCTTCCAGCATTTT
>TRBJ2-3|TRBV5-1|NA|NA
CASSLVQSDTQYF
TGCGCCAGCAGCTTGGTCCAGTCAGATACGCAGTATTTT
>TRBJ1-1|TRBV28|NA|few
CASSLGGFDTEAFF
TGTGCCAGCAGTTTAGGCGGCTTCGACACTGAAGCTTTCTTT
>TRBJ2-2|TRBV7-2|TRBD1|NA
CASSPSRDRVTNTGELFF
TGTGCCAGCAGCCCGAGCCGGGACAGGGTCACGAACACCGGGGAGCTGTTTTTT
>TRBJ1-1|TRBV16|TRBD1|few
CASSQVILGQANTEAFF
TGTGCCAGCAGCCAAGTGATTTTAGGACAGGCCAACACTGAAGCTTTCTTT
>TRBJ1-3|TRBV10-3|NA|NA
CAIGGDGNTIYF
TGTGCCATCGGCGGGGATGGAAACACCATATATTTT
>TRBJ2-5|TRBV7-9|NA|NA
CASSLAETQYF
TGTGCCAGCAGCTTAGCGGAGACCCAGTACTTC
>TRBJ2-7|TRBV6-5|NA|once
CASTPTGTYEQYF
TGTGCCAGCACCCCGACAGGTACCTACGAGCAGTACTTC
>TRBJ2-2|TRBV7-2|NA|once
CASSPRSSLSGELFF
TGTGCCAGCAGCCCCCGGTCTAGCTTATCCGGGGAGCTGTTTTTT
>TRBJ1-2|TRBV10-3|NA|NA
CAIKEGEDGYTF
TGTGCCATCAAGGAGGGAGAGGATGGCTACACCTTC
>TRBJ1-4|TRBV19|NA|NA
CASSRNIPRQFATNEKLFF
TGTGCCAGTAGTAGGAACATACCGCGCCAATTTGCAACTAATGAAAAACTGTTTTTT
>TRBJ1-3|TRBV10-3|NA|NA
CAIQRGGSEYTIYF
TGTGCCATCCAGCGGGGGGGATCAGAGTACACCATATATTTT
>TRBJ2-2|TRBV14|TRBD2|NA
CASSPGLAGVGELFF
TGTGCCAGCAGCCCGGGACTAGCGGGAGTCGGGGAGCTGTTTTTT
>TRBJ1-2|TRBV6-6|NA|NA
CASSDKNYGYTF
TGTGCCAGCTCAGACAAGAACTATGGCTACACCTTC
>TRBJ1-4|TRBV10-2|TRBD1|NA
CASSEVLVLPGQGNEKLFF
TGCGCCAGCAGTGAGGTGTTGGTGCTTCCGGGACAGGGTAACGAAAAACTGTTTTTT
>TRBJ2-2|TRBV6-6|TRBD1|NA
CASSTRDRVTGELFF
TGTGCCAGCAGTACCCGGGACAGGGTCACCGGGGAGCTGTTTTTT
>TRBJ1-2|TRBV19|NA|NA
CASRGPGGNYGYTF
TGTGCCAGTAGAGGGCCCGGGGGAAACTATGGCTACACCTTC
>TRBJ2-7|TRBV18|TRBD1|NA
CASSPGQGVPYEQYF
TGTGCCAGCTCACCGGGACAGGGGGTGCCCTACGAGCAGTACTTC
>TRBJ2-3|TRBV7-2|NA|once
CASSLQGSTDTQYF
TGTGCCAGCAGTTTACAGGGAAGCACAGATACGCAGTATTTT
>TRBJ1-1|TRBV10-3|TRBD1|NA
CAMVGQGEAFF
TGTGCCATGGTCGGACAGGGTGAAGCTTTCTTT
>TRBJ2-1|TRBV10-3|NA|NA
CAIRTGTPFDEQFF
TGTGCCATCAGGACCGGGACGCCTTTCGATGAGCAGTTCTTC
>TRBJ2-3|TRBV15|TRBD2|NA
CATSSFTGGPDTQYF
TGTGCCACCAGCAGCTTTACGGGAGGGCCAGATACGCAGTATTTT
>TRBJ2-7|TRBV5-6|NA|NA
CASSLYPETYEQYF
TGTGCCAGCAGCTTATATCCAGAGACTTACGAGCAGTACTTC
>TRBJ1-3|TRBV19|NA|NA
CASTENGFGNTIYF
TGTGCCAGTACCGAAAATGGGTTTGGAAACACCATATATTTT
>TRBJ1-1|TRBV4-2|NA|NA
CASSLTGLNTEAFF
TGTGCCAGCAGCCTTACAGGGTTGAACACTGAAGCTTTCTTT
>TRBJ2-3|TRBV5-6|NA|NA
CASSLVSTDTQYF
TGTGCCAGCAGCTTGGTGTCGACAGATACGCAGTATTTT
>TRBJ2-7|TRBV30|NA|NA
CAWSGTPYEQYF
TGTGCCTGGAGTGGCACCCCCTACGAGCAGTACTTC
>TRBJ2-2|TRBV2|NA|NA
CASERTANTGELFF
TGTGCCAGCGAACGGACAGCGAACACCGGGGAGCTGTTTTTT
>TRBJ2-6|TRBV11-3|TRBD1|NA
CASSIDRVSGANVLTF
TGTGCCAGCAGCATAGACAGGGTTTCTGGGGCCAACGTCCTGACTTTC
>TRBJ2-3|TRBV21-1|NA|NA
CASSKWDRDACADTQYF
TGTGCCAGCAGCAAATGGGACAGGGACGCCTGTGCAGATACGCAGTATTTT